Listed below are T cell receptor beta chains from one sample, sequenced in a study of cytomegalovirus exposure and HLA in healthy donors. Sequencing used immunoSEQ multiplex PCR; TCRdb keeps in-frame clones, though not all of them. Of around 130,000 clones in the sample, roughly two thirds were seen once. Sequencing was done on a sample of PBMCs. These receptors all come from a man aged 25-40 years in good health and CMV-seropositive. Each CDR3 is given with its conserved first and last residue. A D gene is named only where the DNA matches it firmly. A row's size may be missing; if present it is once, few, many or a size class.

>TRBJ2-3|-|-|TRBV4-2
TGTGCCAGCAGCCTACCGACAGGCGACACAGATACGCAGTATTTT
CASSLPTGDTDTQYF
>TRBJ2-7|-|TRBD1|TRBV5-4
TGTGCCAGCAGCAACACCGGGACAGCCTCGTGGTACTTC
CASSNTGTASWYF
>TRBJ1-3|-|TRBD1|TRBV2
TGTGCCAGCAGTGAACCGATCTTGGACAGGCGACCCAGGAACACCATATATTTT
CASSEPILDRRPRNTIYF
>TRBJ2-3|-|TRBD2|TRBV11-1
TGTGCCAGCAGCTTAGGTGTAGCGGGAGGTCTCCCAGATACGCAGTATTTT
CASSLGVAGGLPDTQYF
>TRBJ2-5|-|TRBD2|TRBV10-1
TGCGCCAGCAGTGGAGCGGGAGCGGTGGGAGAAGAGACCCAGTACTTC
CASSGAGAVGEETQYF
>TRBJ1-1|-|-|TRBV7-9
TGTTCCAGCAGCTTTTCGCAGACTATCACTGAAGCTTTCTTT
CSSSFSQTITEAFF
>TRBJ2-2|few|TRBD2|TRBV2
TGTGCCAGCAGGAGAGGGCTAGCGGGCACCGGGGAGCTGTTTTTT
CASRRGLAGTGELFF
>TRBJ2-5|few|-|TRBV5-1
TGCGCCAGCAGCATGACACCCCAAGAGACCCAGTACTTC
CASSMTPQETQYF
>TRBJ2-5|-|TRBD2|TRBV5-1
TGCGCCAGCAGTCCCTCCCGAGCGGGGGAGACCCAGTACTTC
CASSPSRAGETQYF
>TRBJ1-2|-|TRBD1|TRBV5-4
TGTGCCAGCAGCTGGGGACAGGACTATGGCTACACCTTC
CASSWGQDYGYTF
>TRBJ2-5|-|TRBD2|TRBV5-1
TGCGCCAGCAGCTCGGGTGATAGCGGGGGTCAAGAGACCCAGTACTTC
CASSSGDSGGQETQYF
>TRBJ1-5|-|-|TRBV5-8
TGTGCCAGCAGCCCCCTATATCAGCCCCAGCATTTT
CASSPLYQPQHF
>TRBJ1-2|-|-|TRBV11-2
TGTGCCAGCAGCTTAGTTGGACACATATCCTATGGCTACACCTTC
CASSLVGHISYGYTF
>TRBJ1-1|-|-|TRBV19
TGTGCCAGTAGTATAGCGGCAGGGGACACTGAAGCTTTCTTT
CASSIAAGDTEAFF
>TRBJ2-1|few|-|TRBV19
TGTGCCAGTAGTCTGGACAGTAACTCCTACAATGAGCAGTTCTTC
CASSLDSNSYNEQFF
>TRBJ2-1|few|TRBD1|TRBV6-5
TGTGCCAGCAGTTACACGGGACAGGGGGTTAATGAGCAGTTCTTC
CASSYTGQGVNEQFF
>TRBJ2-5|-|-|TRBV2
TGTGCCAGCAGTGAACACACCCGAGAGACCCAGTACTTC
CASSEHTRETQYF
>TRBJ2-7|-|-|TRBV11-2
TGTGCCAGCAGCCTCGGTCCAGGGCAGGGAGAGCAGTACTTC
CASSLGPGQGEQYF
>TRBJ2-1|-|-|TRBV5-4
TGTGCCAGCAGCTCCCCTTCGGGAATGTGGAAGTTCTTC
CASSSPSGMWKFF
>TRBJ2-5|-|-|TRBV7-8
TGTGCCAGCAGCCCTGGACAGCCCCAAGAGACCCAGTACTTC
CASSPGQPQETQYF
>TRBJ2-2|-|TRBD2|TRBV9
TGTGCCAGCAGCGCCTCCCGTAGCGGGAGAATCTCCGGGGAGCTGTTTTTT
CASSASRSGRISGELFF
>TRBJ2-2|-|-|TRBV27
TGTGCCAGCAGACAATCGATGGGGCAGCAACACGACCCTCCAGGGGTACCCGGGGAGCTGTTTTTT
CASRQSMGQQHDPPGVPGELFF
>TRBJ1-2|-|-|TRBV6-4
TGTGCCAGCAGTTCCGGACAGAACTATGGCTACACCTTC
CASSSGQNYGYTF
>TRBJ2-1|-|TRBD2|TRBV5-1
TGCGCCAGCAGCGCCAAAAGCGGGAGTATGGATGAGCAGTTCTTC
CASSAKSGSMDEQFF
>TRBJ2-7|few|TRBD1|TRBV11-2
TGTGCCAGCAGCTCCTACTCCGACAGGGGTCCCTACGAGCAGTACTTC
CASSSYSDRGPYEQYF
>TRBJ2-2|-|TRBD2|TRBV27
TGTGCCAGCAGACTCCTGGGACTAGCGGGAGCCGGGGAGCTGTTTTTT
CASRLLGLAGAGELFF
>TRBJ1-2|-|TRBD1|TRBV27
TGTGCCAGCAGTTTAACCAGGGGGCTCGGGAGCTATGGCTACACCTTC
CASSLTRGLGSYGYTF
>TRBJ2-3|-|TRBD2|TRBV7-3
TGTGCCAGCAGCTTAAAGGGACTAGCGACTAGCACAGATACGCAGTATTTT
CASSLKGLATSTDTQYF
>TRBJ2-1|-|-|TRBV5-4
TGTGCCATCGTCCGGGACTACAATGAGCAGTTCTTC
CAIVRDYNEQFF
>TRBJ1-1|-|TRBD1|TRBV9
TGTGCCAGCAGCGGGACCGGGACAGGGGGGACTGAAGCTTTCTTT
CASSGTGTGGTEAFF
>TRBJ2-1|-|TRBD2|TRBV6-4
TGTGCCAGCAGTGACGGAGCGGGAGGGAACAATGAGCAGTTCTTC
CASSDGAGGNNEQFF
>TRBJ2-5|-|-|TRBV5-4
TGTGCCAGACCCGGGTGGGTGGAGACCCAGTACTTC
CARPGWVETQYF
>TRBJ2-7|once|-|TRBV18
TGTGCCAGCTCACCTCTAAGGGAGCTGAGCTCCTACGAGCAGTACTTC
CASSPLRELSSYEQYF
>TRBJ2-5|-|TRBD1|TRBV27
TGTGCCAGCAGTCCCTGGGACAGCCAAGAGACCCAGTACTTC
CASSPWDSQETQYF
>TRBJ1-2|-|-|TRBV5-4
TGTGCCACCCATCGCGGGGCTCTGGGCTATGGCTACACCTTC
CATHRGALGYGYTF
>TRBJ2-1|-|-|TRBV4-2
TGTGCCAGCAGCCAAAAAACGCGGTCGTATGAGCAGTTCTTC
CASSQKTRSYEQFF
>TRBJ1-2|-|-|TRBV5-6
TGTGCCAGCAGCTTGATAGAGGTAGCTAACTATGGCTACACCTTC
CASSLIEVANYGYTF
>TRBJ1-2|-|-|TRBV6-6
TGTGCCAGCAGTGGGGGGTATGGCTACACCTTC
CASSGGYGYTF
>TRBJ2-5|-|TRBD2|TRBV9
TGTGCCAGCAGCGTAGCCGCGGGAGTAACGCAAGAGACCCAGTACTTC
CASSVAAGVTQETQYF
>TRBJ2-1|-|-|TRBV9
TGTGCCAGCAGCGTAGTGTCGTTCGACAATGAGCAGTTCTTC
CASSVVSFDNEQFF
>TRBJ2-3|-|-|TRBV5-1
TGCGCCAGCAGCATCAGGGACACAGATACGCAGTATTTT
CASSIRDTDTQYF
>TRBJ2-3|-|-|TRBV6-1
TGTGCCAGTTCGCGTACAGATACGCAGTATTTT
CASSRTDTQYF
>TRBJ1-2|-|-|TRBV5-1
TGCGCCAGCAGCTCCGATTACATAAATTCCAGGGTGCAGGGTTATGGCTACACCTTC
CASSSDYINSRVQGYGYTF
>TRBJ2-7|few|-|TRBV6-1
TGTGCCAGCGCACGAGGGTTTAGGGACGAGCAGTACTTC
CASARGFRDEQYF
>TRBJ1-5|-|TRBD1|TRBV15
TGTGCCACCAGCACAACTCTTGGACAGGGGGGAGATCAGCCCCAGCATTTT
CATSTTLGQGGDQPQHF
>TRBJ2-1|-|TRBD2|TRBV7-3
TGTGCCAGCAGTTGGGGTAGCGGGGGGGTGAATGAGCAGTTCTTC
CASSWGSGGVNEQFF